One sample yielded the 3 T cell receptor beta chains listed below, sequenced in a study of regulatory T cells in long-lasting Graves disease. Arm-PCR of CDR3 regions with iRepertoire HTBI primers generated TCR beta libraries. TCRdb reprocessed the multiplex PCR reads with MiXCR, giving one entry per CDR3 protein. The sample contains around 450,000 distinct CDR3 sequences, 14% to 15% of which appear only once. Time point: newly diagnosed GD, antithyroid drugs for less than 3 months. From PBMCs, RNA was extracted and then used to make the TCR library. The sample was also reused in another study, on T cells in Graves' hyperthyroidism and ophthalmopathy.

The sample consisted of peripheral blood mononuclear cells (PBMCs), taken at new diagnosis, from a patient treated with antithyroid drugs. The receptor source for this set is a young woman with Graves disease.

The chain carries TRBV4-1 and TRBJ2-3, with D tentatively TRBD2 (6 bases). Trimming pared 1 base from V and 1 base from J, leaving 15 bases between. The CDR3 has 17 amino acids. Germline V gives CDR1 MGHRA, CDR2 YSYEKL. The CDR3 protein is CASSQVLGGAGTDTQYF. The CDR3 region has the DNA TGCGCCAGCAGCCAAGTCCTTGGCGGGGCCGGCACAGATACGCAGTATTTT.

In this sample, this clonotype turned up many times. This chain uses TRBV5-1 with TRBJ2-7, with D maybe TRBD1 (6 bases). Trimming removed 0 bases from V and 1 base from J, with 8 bases in between. This CDR3 spans 14 amino acids. Germline-derived CDR1 and CDR2 are SGHRS and YFSETQ. The CDR3 sequence: CASSLEGESYEQYF. The CDR3 DNA reads as TGCGCCAGCAGCTTGGAGGGGGAGTCCTACGAGCAGTACTTC.

This clonotype showed up many times. The chain joins TRBV3-1 to TRBJ1-3; weak D call: TRBD1 (5 bases). Germline loops: CDR1 LGHDT, CDR2 YNNKEL (reference sequence). The CDR3 runs 13 residues. Trimming took off 3 bases at V and 2 bases at J, with 5 bases between the two ends. The CDR3 DNA reads TGTGCCAGCAGCCAGGGGGCTGGAAACACCATATATTTT. Its translation: CASSQGAGNTIYF. The full variable domain, with the rest looked up from reference TRBV3-1 and TRBJ1-3, is DTAVSQTPKYLVTQMGNDKSIKCEQNLGHDTMYWYKQDSKKFLKIMFSYNNKELIINETVPNRFSPKSPDKAHLNLHINSLELGDSAVYFCASSQGAGNTIYFGEGSWLTVV.